The 16 T cell receptor beta chains in this list originate from one sample, sequenced in a study of response to subunit inactivated influenza vaccine. Via MiXCR, TCRdb re-called the RT-PCR reads, giving one row per CDR3 protein. Of 500,000 or so distinct CDR3 sequences listed, 10% to 11% are singletons. The specimen was PBMCs from blood, collected roughly 46 days after vaccination. Receptor source: a man between 45 and 60 years old who received an inactivated influenza vaccine.

This chain connects TRBV6-5 to TRBJ2-1; D gene unclear. Trimming took off 1 base at V and 6 bases at J, with 13 bases between the two ends. The germline CDR1 and CDR2 sequences are MNHEY and SVGAGI. CDR3 length: 15 amino acids. The CDR3: CASSYLGTRSNEQFF. CDR3 DNA sequence: TGTGCCAGCAGTTACTTGGGCACCCGGTCCAATGAGCAGTTCTTC.

At least ten counts were recorded for this clonotype. This chain uses TRBV6-5 with TRBJ2-1; D is unresolved. Germline CDR1 MNHEY, CDR2 SVGAGI. The CDR3 covers 15 residues. The ends were cut back, 0 bases at V and 6 bases at J, with 12 bases in the middle. CDR3 sequence reads: CASSYSIGLSNEQFF. The CDR3 DNA sequence: TGTGCCAGCAGTTACTCGATAGGGCTCAGCAATGAGCAGTTCTTC.

The rearrangement joins TRBV4-2 to TRBJ2-4; D unresolved. From germline, CDR1 is LGHNA and CDR2 YNFKEQ. Trimming took 1 base from V and 0 from J, leaving 7 bases between them. CDR3 length: 15 amino acids. The CDR3 loop reads CASSQVDGAKNIQYF. Here the CDR3 DNA reads TGTGCCAGCAGCCAAGTGGACGGAGCCAAAAACATTCAGTACTTC.

The CDR3 DNA sequence: TGTGCCAGCAGTTACCCTCCCGGACAGATACCAAGCGGGAGAGGGTACGAGCAGTACTTC. It codes for CASSYPPGQIPSGRGYEQYF. The chain recombines TRBV6-2 or TRBV6-3 with TRBJ2-7; 8 bases agree with TRBD2. CDR3 length: 20 residues. V shed 2 bases and J 4 bases; nucleotides not matched to a gene: 22. Looked up from germline, CDR1 is MNHEY and CDR2 is SVGEGT.

The chain uses TRBV6-1 and TRBJ2-2; 8 bases map to TRBD2. There are 15 residues in the CDR3. V lost 9 bases to trimming and J lost 3 bases; unmatched junction nucleotides: 9. Germline CDR1 and CDR2: MNHNS and SASEGT. The CDR3 DNA is TGTGCCAGTTTAGCGGGAACTCGTTACACCGGGGAGCTGTTTTTT. It translates to CASLAGTRYTGELFF.

The chain carries TRBV29-1 and TRBJ2-3, with no clear D. Germline values: CDR1 SQVTM, CDR2 ANQGSEA. The CDR3 loop spans 13 amino acids. Trimming removed 4 bases from V and 2 bases from J, with 10 bases in between. The CDR3 loop is CSVVGRNTDTQYF. In DNA form, the CDR3 reads TGCAGCGTTGTTGGCAGAAACACAGATACGCAGTATTTT.

V usage is TRBV24-1 and J usage is TRBJ1-1, with 7 bases identical to TRBD1. After removal of 4 bases from V and 0 bases from J, the junction contained 10 bases not matched to a gene. The CDR3 has 17 amino acids. Germline CDR1 and CDR2: KGHDR and SFDVKD. The CDR3 protein is CATSEEGANVVNTEAFF. The CDR3 DNA follows: TGTGCCACCAGTGAAGAGGGGGCGAATGTGGTGAACACTGAAGCTTTCTTT.

This clonotype was seen ten or more times. The J gene is TRBJ2-3, the V gene TRBV5-1; D is unclear. Germline-derived CDR1 and CDR2 are SGHRS and YFSETQ. The V and J ends lost 4 bases and 9 bases respectively, with 12 bases between them. CDR3 size: 12 residues. CDR3 sequence reads: CASSATLTTQYF. CDR3 sequence (DNA): TGCGCCAGCAGCGCTACACTTACGACGCAGTATTTT.

The table lists this clonotype with a few counts. The J gene is TRBJ2-5, the V gene TRBV24-1, with 8 bases matching TRBD1. Germline trimming cut 2 bases from V and 5 bases from J; bases unmatched to any gene: 15. This CDR3 spans 18 amino acids. CDR1 is KGHDR, CDR2 SFDVKD, per germline. CDR3 coding DNA: TGTGCCACCAGTGATTCTACTGACCGGGACAGGCGGTGGGAGACCCAGTACTTC. Translating it yields CATSDSTDRDRRWETQYF.

This clonotype has just a few counts. The CDR3 here is CASRYRDEWTEAFF. The CDR3 coding sequence is TGTGCCAGCAGGTACAGGGACGAATGGACTGAAGCTTTCTTT. The J gene is TRBJ1-1, the V gene TRBV2; TRBD1 is a possible D gene (6 bases). CDR1 SNHLY and CDR2 FYNNEI come from the germline V gene. This CDR3 is 14 amino acids long. V lost 6 bases and J lost 5, with 16 bases in between. Using reference TRBV2 and TRBJ1-1 for the parts outside the CDR3, the full variable domain is EPEVTQTPSHQVTQMGQEVILRCVPISNHLYFYWYRQILGQKVEFLVSFYNNEISEKSEIFDDQFSVERPDGSNFTLKIRSTKLEDSAMYFCASRYRDEWTEAFFGQGTRLTVV.

This clonotype was seen ten or more times. The genes are TRBV12-3 or TRBV12-4 and TRBJ2-1, with 11 bases matching TRBD2. This CDR3 spans 16 amino acids. After removal of 6 bases from V and 4 bases from J, the junction contained 8 bases not matched to a gene. The CDR3 DNA is TGTGCCAGCAGCTATAGCGGGGGGGCAAGGTACAATGAGCAGTTCTTC. Amino acid sequence: CASSYSGGARYNEQFF.

This clonotype was detected ten times or more. The chain couples TRBV5-5 to TRBJ1-3; TRBD1 is a possible D gene (6 bases). Germline CDR1 is SGHKS and CDR2 is YYEKEE (reference sequence). This CDR3 comprises 14 residues. V gave up 2 bases and J gave up 2 bases, with 8 bases separating them. The CDR3 loop reads CASSLAGAGNTIYF. DNA of the CDR3: TGTGCCAGCAGCTTAGCAGGGGCTGGAAACACCATATATTTT.

This clonotype showed up just a few times. The chain joins TRBV3-1 to TRBJ2-1; D gene ambiguous. This CDR3 region has 15 residues. CDR1 and CDR2 from the germline V gene are LGHDT and YNNKEL (reference sequence). Trimming shortened V by 0 bases and J by 10 bases, and 16 bases separated the two germline ends. The CDR3 spells CASSQDLSKSREQFF. Here the CDR3 DNA reads TGTGCCAGCAGCCAAGATCTCAGTAAGTCGAGAGAGCAGTTCTTC.

This clonotype was detected ten times or more. The V gene is TRBV20-1, the J gene TRBJ2-7; 8 bases are shared with TRBD2. This CDR3 spans 13 amino acids. Germline assignment: CDR1 DFQATT and CDR2 SNEGSKA (reference sequence). For the CDR3, the DNA is TGCGGCTCCTGGGTAGCGGGATCCTACGAGCAGTACTTC. This codes for CGSWVAGSYEQYF.

This clonotype occurred a few times. The chain combines TRBV7-8 with TRBJ2-5; D remains unclear. Per germline, CDR1 SGHVS and CDR2 FQNEAQ. The CDR3 has 15 residues. V lost 1 base, J lost 5 bases, and 14 bases lay in between. The CDR3 here is CASSLGSGAGETQYF. The CDR3 DNA reads as TGTGCCAGCAGCTTAGGGTCAGGCGCCGGGGAGACCCAGTACTTC.

This clonotype was observed a handful of times. The genes are TRBV24-1 and TRBJ1-5; 8 bases are shared with TRBD1. This CDR3 is 14 amino acids long. The trim removed 3 bases at V and 6 bases at J, leaving 3 bases unmatched. CDR1 and CDR2 (germline): KGHDR, SFDVKD. CDR3 DNA: TGTGCCACCAGTGATGCGGACAGGGCTCAGCCCCAGCATTTT. This encodes CATSDADRAQPQHF.